This T cell receptor beta chain comes out of a study of shared clonotypes between healthy human individuals. Libraries were prepared by immunoSEQ multiplex PCR; TCRdb keeps only in-frame clonotypes and omits some of them. The sample holds hundreds of thousands of clones, roughly four fifths seen once. Sample: PBMCs. The sequence was obtained from a woman between 40 and 55 years old in good health. Some clones in this sample may be carry-over from other donors' samples.

The DNA of the CDR3 is TGTGCCAGCAGCCAAGGCGGACGGGACTCTGGAAACACCATATATTTT. Translated: CASSQGGRDSGNTIYF. The J gene is TRBJ1-3, the V gene TRBV14; D gene uncertain. Germline CDR1 SGHDN, CDR2 FVKESK. The V end was cut by 1 base, the J end by 0 bases, with 10 bases between. This CDR3 comprises 16 residues.